One and the same sample provided the 31 T cell receptor beta chains below, sequenced in a study of T cell changes during pregnancy in multiple sclerosis. Measured with immunoSEQ multiplex PCR; TCRdb has only the in-frame clones, and not every one. The table has 69,000 or so clones, approximately 92% seen once. The material sequenced was peripheral blood, taken in the third trimester of pregnancy. These receptors came from a female donor in good health, enrolled as a control in a pregnancy study.

This clone was detected once. The genes are TRBV19 and TRBJ2-3; possibly TRBD2 for D (6 bases). This CDR3 has 13 amino acids. Germline CDR1 LNHDA, CDR2 SQIVND (reference sequence). The V gene lost 10 bases and the J gene lost 2 bases, with 13 bases spanning the gap. CDR3 DNA sequence: TGTGCCACAACCGGGACTTTCACAGATACGCAGTATTTT. Amino acid sequence: CATTGTFTDTQYF.

This clone was detected a few times. The rearrangement uses TRBV7-9 and TRBJ1-1; the D is unclear. The CDR3 consists of 13 residues. V lost 2 bases and J lost 2, with 6 bases in between. Germline V lookup: CDR1 SEHNR, CDR2 FQNEAQ (reference sequence). The CDR3 loop reads CASSLSYNTEAFF. In DNA form, the CDR3 reads TGTGCCAGCAGCTTAAGCTACAACACTGAAGCTTTCTTT.

V and J are TRBV7-8 and TRBJ2-7; TRBD1 matches 12 bases. The length of the CDR3 is 15 residues. V shed 5 bases, J shed 4 bases, and the junction held 6 bases outside the gene matches. Germline lookup yields CDR1 SGHVS and CDR2 FQNEAQ. The CDR3 sequence is CASSLGTGGSYEQYF. CDR3 DNA: TGTGCCAGCAGCCTAGGGACAGGGGGCAGTTACGAGCAGTACTTC.

V gene TRBV29-1 combines with J gene TRBJ1-1, with D possibly being TRBD1 (6 bases). Per germline, CDR1 SQVTM and CDR2 ANQGSEA. The V gene lost 7 bases and the J gene lost 2 bases, with 14 bases spanning the gap. This CDR3 has 13 amino acids. The chain's CDR3 is CSGCRGINTEAFF. The CDR3 nucleotides read TGCAGCGGTTGTAGGGGGATCAACACTGAAGCTTTCTTT.

This chain joins TRBV5-6 and TRBJ2-7; D not resolved. V lost 0 bases, J lost 3 bases, and 10 bases lay in between. The germline V gene has CDR1 SGHDT and CDR2 YYEEEE. This CDR3 contains 14 residues. As DNA, the CDR3 is TGTGCCAGCAGCTTGGATGATGGCGGCTACGAGCAGTACTTC. It specifies CASSLDDGGYEQYF.

The chain recombines TRBV7-3 with TRBJ2-1; 7 nucleotides line up with TRBD2. The J segment lost 2 bases and the V segment lost 3 bases, leaving 1 base of the junction unmatched. Per germline, CDR1 SGHTA and CDR2 FQGTGA. The CDR3 contains 14 residues. The CDR3 region is CASSLGGPYNEQFF. CDR3 nucleotide sequence: TGTGCCAGCAGCTTGGGAGGGCCCTACAATGAGCAGTTCTTC.

The chain recombines TRBV2 with TRBJ2-5, with unresolved D. V lost 4 bases to trimming and J lost 4 bases, with 10 bases between them. The CDR3 spans 13 residues. Germline V CDR1 and CDR2: SNHLY, FYNNEI. CDR3 in DNA: TGTGCCAGCAGTGTCCGGGTCCGAGAGACCCAGTACTTC. Translated, it gives CASSVRVRETQYF.

The chain combines TRBV5-6 with TRBJ2-7; 9 bases line up with TRBD1. This CDR3 is built from 19 residues. The junction had 16 bases not matched to a gene; V was cut back by 3 bases and J by 0 bases. CDR1 SGHDT and CDR2 YYEEEE come from the germline V gene. The CDR3 bases are TGTGCCAGCAGCTCTTGGGTGACAGGGGGTACCACGGCCTCCTACGAGCAGTACTTC. Translation gives CASSSWVTGGTTASYEQYF.

J is TRBJ2-1 and V is TRBV5-4, with 9 nucleotides matching TRBD2. The CDR3 has 17 residues. CDR1 and CDR2 from the germline V gene are SGHNT and YYREEE (reference sequence). V lost 0 bases, J lost 3 bases, and 7 bases stayed unmatched. In nucleotides, the CDR3 is TGTGCCAGCAGCTTGGACCCTAGCGGGACTTACTACAATGAGCAGTTCTTC. This encodes CASSLDPSGTYYNEQFF.

The V call is TRBV25-1, the J call TRBJ2-5; tentative D call: TRBD2 (6 bases). The germline V gene encodes CDR1 MGHDK and CDR2 SYGVNS. V shed 5 bases and J shed 5 bases, with 18 bases lying between them. There are 15 residues in the CDR3. DNA of the CDR3: TGTGCCAGCAGTCCCTCGACCGGGGCGGGGGAGACCCAGTACTTC. This sequence encodes CASSPSTGAGETQYF.

V and J are TRBV5-1 and TRBJ2-7, with TRBD1 identical over 8 bases. Germline V gives CDR1 SGHRS, CDR2 YFSETQ. With 6 bases clipped from V and 4 bases from J, the junction kept 18 bases outside the gene matches. The CDR3 contains 17 residues. The CDR3 coding sequence is TGCGCCAGCACTTCCTCTGGACGTATGACAGGGGCGTACGAGCAGTACTTC. Translating gives CASTSSGRMTGAYEQYF. Full variable domain (outside the CDR3, taken from reference TRBV5-1 and TRBJ2-7): KAGVTQTPRYLIKTRGQQVTLSCSPISGHRSVSWYQQTPGQGLQFLFEYFSETQRNKGNFPGRFSGRQFSNSRSEMNVSTLELGDSALYLCASTSSGRMTGAYEQYFGPGTRLTVT.

The J gene is TRBJ2-3, the V gene TRBV6-5; unclear D gene. Germline CDR1 and CDR2: MNHEY and SVGAGI. This CDR3 contains 13 residues. Trimming left V 0 bases short and J 5 bases short, with 6 bases between. The CDR3 DNA sequence: TGTGCCAGCAGTTACTCGGGCCAAGATACGCAGTATTTT. Its translation is CASSYSGQDTQYF.

The chain links TRBV5-6 to TRBJ2-7; tentatively, D is TRBD1 (6 bases). The CDR3 contains 14 residues. V was shortened by 4 bases and J by 1 base, with 12 bases between the two germline ends. Germline V CDR1 and CDR2: SGHDT, YYEEEE. CDR3 coding DNA: TGTGCCAGCAGCCGTGACAGGCGGTCCTACGAGCAGTACTTC. This gives the protein CASSRDRRSYEQYF.

The chain is built from TRBV18 and TRBJ1-2; D ambiguous. V lost 3 bases and J 5 bases, leaving 10 bases between the germline ends. This CDR3 is built from 13 residues. Germline-derived CDR1 and CDR2 are KGHSH and LQKENI. The CDR3 bases are TGTGCCAGCTCACCCTACACGAGGTATGGCTACACCTTC. Its protein product is CASSPYTRYGYTF.

CDR3 region: CARSLVGFPRGQPQHF. Written as DNA, the CDR3 is TGTGCCAGAAGCTTGGTTGGGTTCCCCAGAGGACAGCCCCAGCATTTT. J is TRBJ1-5 and V is TRBV5-3, with no clear D. TRBV5-3 is treated as an ORF (open reading frame) with a function not yet certain. The V and J ends lost 0 bases and 7 bases respectively, with 17 bases between them. The CDR3 contains 16 residues.

CDR3 sequence (DNA): TGTGCCAGCAGTGAAGCGCGCGGGGATCGGACAGATACGCAGTATTTT. Its protein product is CASSEARGDRTDTQYF. The rearrangement uses TRBV6-1 and TRBJ2-3, with a weak D call TRBD2 (6 bases). Trimming cost V 0 bases and J 3 bases, with 13 bases left between them. The CDR3 sequence is 16 residues long. From germline, CDR1 is MNHNS and CDR2 SASEGT.

This clone was found once. The genes are TRBV10-3 and TRBJ2-5, with D perhaps TRBD2 (7 bases). Trimming stripped 6 bases from V and 0 bases from J, with 11 bases between. CDR3 length equals 14 residues. Germline V lookup: CDR1 ENHRY, CDR2 SYGVKD. CDR3: CAIREGGYQETQYF. CDR3 bases: TGTGCCATCAGGGAGGGGGGGTACCAAGAGACCCAGTACTTC.

V gene TRBV18 combines with J gene TRBJ1-1; D gene ambiguous. Germline V gene data show CDR1 as KGHSH and CDR2 as LQKENI. Trimming shortened V by 0 bases and J by 3 bases, and 14 bases separated the two germline ends. The length of the CDR3 is 16 residues. This CDR3 reads CASSPPKARDYTEAFF. DNA of the CDR3: TGTGCCAGCTCACCACCGAAGGCTCGGGATTACACTGAAGCTTTCTTT.

V and J are TRBV11-3 and TRBJ2-1, with a tentative D call TRBD1 (6 bases). CDR1 is SGHNT, CDR2 YENEEA, per germline. CDR3 length: 15 residues. Trimming pared 1 base from V and 9 bases from J, leaving 16 bases between. This CDR3 reads CASSLGARGIGEQFF. The CDR3 DNA follows: TGTGCCAGCAGCTTAGGAGCCAGGGGAATAGGTGAGCAGTTCTTC.

The genes are TRBV7-9 and TRBJ2-7; 9 positions match TRBD1. In germline, CDR1 is SEHNR, CDR2 FQNEAQ (reference sequence). The junction had 5 bases not matched to a gene; V was cut back by 5 bases and J by 3 bases. This CDR3 has 14 amino acids. Here the CDR3 reads CASSQQDRGYEQYF. CDR3 nucleotides: TGTGCCAGCAGCCAGCAGGACAGGGGCTACGAGCAGTACTTC.

The chain uses TRBV6-8 and TRBJ2-5; possibly TRBD2 for D (5 bases). The germline CDR1 and CDR2 sequences are MNHGY and SAAAGT. CDR3 length: 11 amino acids. V dropped 10 bases and J dropped 5 bases, with 11 bases sitting between them. The CDR3 region is CAISSGETQYF. For the CDR3, the DNA is TGTGCCATCAGCTCGGGGGAGACCCAGTACTTC.

The chain links TRBV19 to TRBJ1-2, with 7 bases fitting TRBD1. CDR1 and CDR2 (germline): LNHDA, SQIVND (reference sequence). CDR3 length equals 15 residues. After removal of 6 bases from V and 5 bases from J, the junction contained 12 bases not matched to a gene. The CDR3 nucleotides are TGTGCCAGTAGGCAAGGACAGGACGGATTTTATGGCTACACCTTC. Translation gives CASRQGQDGFYGYTF.

The chain carries TRBV29-1 and TRBJ1-1; the match to TRBD1 covers 10 bases. V lost 8 bases and J lost 3; bases outside the gene matches: 12. Germline-derived CDR1 and CDR2 are SQVTM and ANQGSEA. This CDR3 has 15 amino acids. In DNA form, the CDR3 reads TGCAGCATCTGGGACAGGGGAATGGGGGACACTGAAGCTTTCTTT. This translates into CSIWDRGMGDTEAFF.

V gene TRBV28 combines with J gene TRBJ2-7, with TRBD1 matching 9 bases. CDR3 length: 13 residues. Trimming cost V 6 bases and J 1 base; bases outside gene matches: 1. The germline CDR1 and CDR2 sequences are MDHEN and SYDVKM. This chain's CDR3 is CASRDRGSYEQYF. CDR3 DNA: TGTGCCAGCAGGGACAGGGGTTCCTACGAGCAGTACTTC.

The chain employs TRBV9 and TRBJ2-5; no definite D call. Germline loops: CDR1 SGDLS, CDR2 YYNGEE. With 3 bases removed from V and 5 bases from J, the gap between germline ends came to 17 bases. CDR3 size: 15 residues. The CDR3 reads CASSGEVYISETQYF. The CDR3 bases are TGTGCCAGCAGCGGCGAGGTTTATATCTCGGAGACCCAGTACTTC.

The chain links TRBV6-5 to TRBJ2-7; 8 positions agree with TRBD2. The CDR3 contains 14 residues. CDR1 MNHEY and CDR2 SVGAGI come from the germline V gene. V trimming: 6 bases; J trimming: 6 bases; junction bases outside the gene matches: 10. As DNA, the CDR3 is TGTGCCAGCAGAATAGCGGGGCCGGGGGGCGAGCAGTACTTC. Protein: CASRIAGPGGEQYF.

This clone is a singleton in its sample. This rearrangement joins TRBV9 to TRBJ2-7, with 9 bases identical to TRBD1. V shed 4 bases, J shed 7 bases, and the junction held 12 bases outside the gene matches. This CDR3 has 15 amino acids. Germline values: CDR1 SGDLS, CDR2 YYNGEE. The CDR3 protein is CASSPQGTGQGEQYF. CDR3 bases: TGTGCCAGCAGCCCCCAAGGGACAGGGCAAGGGGAGCAGTACTTC.

The rearrangement joins TRBV9 to TRBJ2-1, with a weak D call TRBD2 (6 bases). Deletions cut 0 bases from V and 4 bases from J, with 11 bases between. CDR3 length: 15 amino acids. Germline V lookup: CDR1 SGDLS, CDR2 YYNGEE. The CDR3 sequence: CASSVAGTPYNEQFF. CDR3 bases: TGTGCCAGCAGCGTAGCTGGGACTCCATACAATGAGCAGTTCTTC. The variable domain in full, with the rest retrieved from reference TRBV9 and TRBJ2-1, is DSGVTQTPKHLITATGQRVTLRCSPRSGDLSVYWYQQSLDQGLQFLIQYYNGEERAKGNILERFSAQQFPDLHSELNLSSLELGDSALYFCASSVAGTPYNEQFFGPGTRLTVL.

This chain uses TRBV11-3 with TRBJ2-7; perhaps TRBD2 as D (6 bases). Germline V gene sequence: CDR1 SGHNT, CDR2 YENEEA. The CDR3 runs to 12 residues. Trimming pared 3 bases from V and 6 bases from J, leaving 9 bases between. DNA of the CDR3: TGTGCCAGCAGCTTGGGGCGGGGCGAGCAGTACTTC. This encodes CASSLGRGEQYF.

J is TRBJ2-2 and V is TRBV9, with 11 bases matching TRBD2. The J segment lost 6 bases and the V segment lost 3 bases, leaving 13 bases of the junction unmatched. Germline assignment: CDR1 SGDLS and CDR2 YYNGEE. There are 18 residues in the CDR3. As DNA, the CDR3 is TGTGCCAGCAGCGGTTTGGGGACTAGCGGATCCCACCCCGGGGAGCTGTTTTTT. Translating gives CASSGLGTSGSHPGELFF.

This clone appeared a single time. The chain uses TRBV18 and TRBJ2-7; 8 bases line up with TRBD2. V lost 2 bases and J lost 4; bases outside the gene matches: 22. CDR1 is KGHSH, CDR2 LQKENI, per germline. The CDR3 runs 20 residues. As DNA, the CDR3 is TGTGCCAGCTCACCAGCCCCTGGGACTAGTCCGAACTCCTATTTATACGAGCAGTACTTC. This encodes CASSPAPGTSPNSYLYEQYF.